This T cell receptor beta chain was identified during a study of shared clonotypes between healthy human individuals. Healthy adults negative for HIV, lacking recent acute infections or vaccinations, served as donors. The CDR3 is made up of 15 amino acids. From germline, CDR1 is LGHNT and CDR2 FRNRAP. V shed 9 bases and J 6 bases; nucleotides not matched to a gene: 15. Profiled with immunoSEQ multiplex PCR; TCRdb holds only in-frame clones, not every one. The table shows 450,000 to 500,000 clones, with 70% to 85% occurring only once. This TCR was recovered from a woman between 40 and 55 years old in good health. Some clones in this sample may be carry-over from other donors' samples. Material for sequencing was PBMCs. V is TRBV12-5 and J is TRBJ1-1, with 8 positions matching TRBD1. The CDR3 DNA is TGTGCTAGCTCTATATCAGGGGGCCTCGGGGCTGAAGCTTTCTTT. Amino acid sequence: CASSISGGLGAEAFF.